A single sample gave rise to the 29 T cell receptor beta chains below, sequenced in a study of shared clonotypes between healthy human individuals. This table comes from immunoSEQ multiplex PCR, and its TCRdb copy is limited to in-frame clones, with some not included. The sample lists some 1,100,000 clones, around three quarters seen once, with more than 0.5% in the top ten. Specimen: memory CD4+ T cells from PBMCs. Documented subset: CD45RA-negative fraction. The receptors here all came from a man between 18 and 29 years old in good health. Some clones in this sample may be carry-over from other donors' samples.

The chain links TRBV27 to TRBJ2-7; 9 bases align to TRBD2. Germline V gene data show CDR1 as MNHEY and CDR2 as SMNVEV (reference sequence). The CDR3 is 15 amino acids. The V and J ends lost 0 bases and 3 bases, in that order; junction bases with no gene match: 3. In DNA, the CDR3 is TGTGCCAGCAGTTTATCGGCGGGAGGGGTCTACGAGCAGTACTTC. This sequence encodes CASSLSAGGVYEQYF.

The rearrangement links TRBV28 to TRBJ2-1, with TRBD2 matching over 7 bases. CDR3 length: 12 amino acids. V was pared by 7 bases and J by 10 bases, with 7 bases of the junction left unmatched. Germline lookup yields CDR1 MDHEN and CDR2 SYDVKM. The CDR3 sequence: CASTSGSREQFF. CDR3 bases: TGTGCCAGCACTAGCGGCTCGAGAGAGCAGTTCTTC.

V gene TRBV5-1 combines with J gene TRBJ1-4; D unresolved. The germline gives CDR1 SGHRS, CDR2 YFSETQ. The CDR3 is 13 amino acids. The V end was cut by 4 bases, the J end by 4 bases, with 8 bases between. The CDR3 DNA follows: TGCGCCAGCAGCGCCGGGGATAATGAAAAACTGTTTTTT. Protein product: CASSAGDNEKLFF.

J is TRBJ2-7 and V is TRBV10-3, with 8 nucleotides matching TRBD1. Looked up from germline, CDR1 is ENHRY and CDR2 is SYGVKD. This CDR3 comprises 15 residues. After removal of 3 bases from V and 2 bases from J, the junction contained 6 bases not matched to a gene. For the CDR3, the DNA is TGTGCCATCAGTGACAGGGGGCCGGGGGCCTACGAGCAGTACTTC. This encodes CAISDRGPGAYEQYF.

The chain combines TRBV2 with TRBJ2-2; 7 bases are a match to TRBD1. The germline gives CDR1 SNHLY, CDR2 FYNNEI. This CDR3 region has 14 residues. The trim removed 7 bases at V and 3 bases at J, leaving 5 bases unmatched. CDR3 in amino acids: CASIGQAYTGELFF. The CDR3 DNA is TGTGCCAGCATAGGACAGGCCTACACCGGGGAGCTGTTTTTT.

The CDR3 loop reads CASSLAAGSTNEKLFF. In DNA form, the CDR3 reads TGTGCCAGCAGCTTAGCGGCGGGATCGACTAATGAAAAACTGTTTTTT. This rearrangement joins TRBV7-8 to TRBJ1-4; D is ambiguous. The CDR3 has 16 residues. Trimming took 0 bases from V and 2 from J, leaving 10 bases between them. Germline loops: CDR1 SGHVS, CDR2 FQNEAQ.

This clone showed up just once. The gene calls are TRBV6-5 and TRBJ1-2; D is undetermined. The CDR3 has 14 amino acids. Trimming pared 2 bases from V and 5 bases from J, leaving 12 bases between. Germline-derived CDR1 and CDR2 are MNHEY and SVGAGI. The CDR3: CASSYGRVGYGYTF. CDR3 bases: TGTGCCAGCAGTTACGGGAGGGTCGGGTATGGCTACACCTTC.

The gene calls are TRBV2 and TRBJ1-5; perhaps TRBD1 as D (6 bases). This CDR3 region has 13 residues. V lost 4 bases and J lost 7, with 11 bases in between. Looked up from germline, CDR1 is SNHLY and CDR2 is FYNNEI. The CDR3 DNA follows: TGTGCCAGCAGTGGACAGGAAAAACAGCCCCAGCATTTT. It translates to CASSGQEKQPQHF. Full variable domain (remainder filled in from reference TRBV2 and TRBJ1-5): EPEVTQTPSHQVTQMGQEVILRCVPISNHLYFYWYRQILGQKVEFLVSFYNNEISEKSEIFDDQFSVERPDGSNFTLKIRSTKLEDSAMYFCASSGQEKQPQHFGDGTRLSIL.

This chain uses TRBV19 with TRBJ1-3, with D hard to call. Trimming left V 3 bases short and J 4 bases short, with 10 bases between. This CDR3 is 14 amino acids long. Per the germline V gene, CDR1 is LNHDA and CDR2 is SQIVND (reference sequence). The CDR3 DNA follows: TGTGCCAGTAGTATGTCCGGAATCGGAAACACCATATATTTT. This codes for CASSMSGIGNTIYF.

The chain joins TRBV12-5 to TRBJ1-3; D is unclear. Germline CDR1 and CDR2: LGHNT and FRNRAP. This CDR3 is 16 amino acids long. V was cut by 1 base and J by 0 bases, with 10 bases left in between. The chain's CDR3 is CASGLAHVPSGNTIYF. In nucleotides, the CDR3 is TGTGCTAGTGGTTTGGCTCACGTCCCCTCTGGAAACACCATATATTTT.

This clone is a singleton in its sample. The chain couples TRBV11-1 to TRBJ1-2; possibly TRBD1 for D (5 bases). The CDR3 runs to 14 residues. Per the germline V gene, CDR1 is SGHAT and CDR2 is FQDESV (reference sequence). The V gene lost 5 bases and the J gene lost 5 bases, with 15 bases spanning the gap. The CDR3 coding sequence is TGTGCCAGCAGCCCCGAGGGGACGTCTTATGGCTACACCTTC. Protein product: CASSPEGTSYGYTF.

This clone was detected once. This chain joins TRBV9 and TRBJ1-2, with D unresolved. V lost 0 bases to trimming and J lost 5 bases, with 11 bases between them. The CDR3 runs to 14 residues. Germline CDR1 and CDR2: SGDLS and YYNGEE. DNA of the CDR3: TGTGCCAGCAGCGTAGACGAAGGGAGGTATGGCTACACCTTC. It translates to CASSVDEGRYGYTF. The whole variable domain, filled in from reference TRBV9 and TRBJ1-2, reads DSGVTQTPKHLITATGQRVTLRCSPRSGDLSVYWYQQSLDQGLQFLIQYYNGEERAKGNILERFSAQQFPDLHSELNLSSLELGDSALYFCASSVDEGRYGYTFGSGTRLTVV.

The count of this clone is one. Here the CDR3 reads CASSAFSGSSYNEQFF. The CDR3 coding sequence is TGTGCCAGCAGTGCGTTTAGCGGGAGCTCCTACAATGAGCAGTTCTTC. This chain links TRBV2 with TRBJ2-1; 9 positions agree with TRBD2. CDR1 is SNHLY, CDR2 FYNNEI, per germline. The CDR3 consists of 16 residues. J was trimmed by 0 bases and V by 4 bases; bases with no gene match: 4.

Here the CDR3 DNA reads TGTGCCAGCAGTGAAGCGAACCCCTACAGCAATCAGCCCCAGCATTTT. Its protein product is CASSEANPYSNQPQHF. V and J are TRBV6-1 and TRBJ1-5; D remains ambiguous. The V end lost 0 bases, the J end lost 1 base, and 10 bases lay between the germline ends. This CDR3 is built from 16 residues. Germline-derived CDR1 and CDR2 are MNHNS and SASEGT.

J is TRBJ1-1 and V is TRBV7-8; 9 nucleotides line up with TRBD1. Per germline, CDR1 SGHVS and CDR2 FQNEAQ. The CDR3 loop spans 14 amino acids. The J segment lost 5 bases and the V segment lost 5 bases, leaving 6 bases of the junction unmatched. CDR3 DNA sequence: TGTGCCAGCAGCCCCCGGGACAGGGCTACTGAAGCTTTCTTT. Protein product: CASSPRDRATEAFF. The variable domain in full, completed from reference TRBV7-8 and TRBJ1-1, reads GAGVSQSPRYKVAKRGQDVALRCDPISGHVSLFWYQQALGQGPEFLTYFQNEAQLDKSGLPSDRFFAERPEGSVSTLKIQRTQQEDSAVYLCASSPRDRATEAFFGQGTRLTVV.

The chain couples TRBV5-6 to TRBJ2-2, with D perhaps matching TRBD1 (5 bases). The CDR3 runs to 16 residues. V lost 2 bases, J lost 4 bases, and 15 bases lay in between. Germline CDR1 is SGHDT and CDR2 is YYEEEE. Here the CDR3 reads CASSFMGPSGTGELFF. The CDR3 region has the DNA TGTGCCAGCAGCTTTATGGGGCCCTCGGGCACCGGGGAGCTGTTTTTT.

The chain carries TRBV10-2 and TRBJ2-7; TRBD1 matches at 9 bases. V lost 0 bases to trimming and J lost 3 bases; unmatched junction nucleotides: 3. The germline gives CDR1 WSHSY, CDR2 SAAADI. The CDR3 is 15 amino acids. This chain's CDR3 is CASSESGTGHYEQYF. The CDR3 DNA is TGCGCCAGCAGTGAGTCGGGGACAGGGCACTACGAGCAGTACTTC.

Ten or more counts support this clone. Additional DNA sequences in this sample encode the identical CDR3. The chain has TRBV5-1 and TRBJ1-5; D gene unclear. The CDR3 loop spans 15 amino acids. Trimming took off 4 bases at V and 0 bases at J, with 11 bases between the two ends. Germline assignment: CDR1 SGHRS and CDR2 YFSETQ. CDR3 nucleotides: TGCGCCAGCAGCCCAGGAGCTAATAGCAATCAGCCCCAGCATTTT. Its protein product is CASSPGANSNQPQHF.

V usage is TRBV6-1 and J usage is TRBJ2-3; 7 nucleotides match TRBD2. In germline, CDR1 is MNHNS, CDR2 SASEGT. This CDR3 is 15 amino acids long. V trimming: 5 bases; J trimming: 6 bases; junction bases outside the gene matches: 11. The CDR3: CASSPRTRGGDTQYF. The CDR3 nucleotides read TGTGCCAGCAGTCCCAGGACTAGGGGAGGGGATACGCAGTATTTT.

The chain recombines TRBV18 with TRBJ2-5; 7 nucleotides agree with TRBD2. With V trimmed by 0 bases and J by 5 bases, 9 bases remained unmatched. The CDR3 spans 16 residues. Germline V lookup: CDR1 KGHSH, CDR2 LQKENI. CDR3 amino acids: CASSPPDPGGEETQYF. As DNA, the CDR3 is TGTGCCAGCTCACCACCGGATCCGGGAGGAGAGGAGACCCAGTACTTC.

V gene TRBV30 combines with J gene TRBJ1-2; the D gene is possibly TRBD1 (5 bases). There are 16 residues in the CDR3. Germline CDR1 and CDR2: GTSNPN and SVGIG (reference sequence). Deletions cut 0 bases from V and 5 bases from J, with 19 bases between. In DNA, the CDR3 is TGTGCCTGGAGTGTACCCCAGGGCGGCGTGAAGTATGGCTACACCTTC. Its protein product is CAWSVPQGGVKYGYTF.

CDR3 sequence: CASSITGVGEKLFF. The CDR3 DNA reads TGTGCCAGCAGCATTACAGGGGTTGGAGAAAAACTGTTTTTT. The chain employs TRBV7-9 and TRBJ1-4; 7 bases align to TRBD1. V shed 5 bases, J shed 8 bases, and the junction held 8 bases outside the gene matches. In germline, CDR1 is SEHNR, CDR2 FQNEAQ (reference sequence). The CDR3 has 14 residues. The full variable domain, rest sourced from reference TRBV7-9 and TRBJ1-4, is DTGVSQNPRHKITKRGQNVTFRCDPISEHNRLYWYRQTLGQGPEFLTYFQNEAQLEKSRLLSDRFSAERPKGSFSTLEIQRTEQGDSAMYLCASSITGVGEKLFFGSGTQLSVL.

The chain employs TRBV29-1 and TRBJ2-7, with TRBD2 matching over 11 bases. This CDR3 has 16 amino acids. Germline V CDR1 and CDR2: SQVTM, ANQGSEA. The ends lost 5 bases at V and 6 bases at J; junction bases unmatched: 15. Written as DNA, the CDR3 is TGCAGCGTTCGTGGGCCGAATGGTCTAGCGGGAGGCGAGCAGTACTTC. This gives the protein CSVRGPNGLAGGEQYF.

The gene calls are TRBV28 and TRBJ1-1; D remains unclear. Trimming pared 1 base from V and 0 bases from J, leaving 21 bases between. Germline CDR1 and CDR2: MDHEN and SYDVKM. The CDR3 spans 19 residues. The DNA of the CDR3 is TGTGCCAGCAGTTTATTATTTGAGGGCCCTAAAATAATGAACACTGAAGCTTTCTTT. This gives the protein CASSLLFEGPKIMNTEAFF.

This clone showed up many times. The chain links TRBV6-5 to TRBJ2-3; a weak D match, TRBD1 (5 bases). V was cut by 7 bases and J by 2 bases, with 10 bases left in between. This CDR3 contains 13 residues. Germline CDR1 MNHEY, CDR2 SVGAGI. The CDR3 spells CASNQGHTDTQYF. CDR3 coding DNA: TGTGCCAGCAATCAAGGACACACAGATACGCAGTATTTT.

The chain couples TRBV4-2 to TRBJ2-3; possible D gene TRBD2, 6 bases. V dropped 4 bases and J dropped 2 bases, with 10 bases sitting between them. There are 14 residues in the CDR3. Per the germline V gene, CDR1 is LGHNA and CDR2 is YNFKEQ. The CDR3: CASSRGGATDTQYF. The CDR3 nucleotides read TGTGCCAGCAGCCGGGGAGGAGCCACAGATACGCAGTATTTT.

The CDR3 nucleotides are TGTGCCAGCAGCTTAGGGGCGGGAGTAACAGAGACCCAGTACTTC. Translated: CASSLGAGVTETQYF. J is TRBJ2-5 and V is TRBV7-9; 7 bases line up with TRBD2. The J segment lost 4 bases and the V segment lost 1 base, leaving 6 bases of the junction unmatched. CDR1 and CDR2 from the germline V gene are SEHNR and FQNEAQ (reference sequence). The CDR3 is made up of 15 amino acids.

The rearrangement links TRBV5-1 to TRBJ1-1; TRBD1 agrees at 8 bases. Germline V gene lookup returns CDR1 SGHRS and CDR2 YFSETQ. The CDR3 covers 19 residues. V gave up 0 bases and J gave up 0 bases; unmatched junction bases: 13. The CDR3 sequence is CASSLAGQGLSQLNTEAFF. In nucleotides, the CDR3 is TGCGCCAGCAGCTTGGCCGGACAGGGATTGTCGCAGTTGAACACTGAAGCTTTCTTT. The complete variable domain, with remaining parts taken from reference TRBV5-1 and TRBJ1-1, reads KAGVTQTPRYLIKTRGQQVTLSCSPISGHRSVSWYQQTPGQGLQFLFEYFSETQRNKGNFPGRFSGRQFSNSRSEMNVSTLELGDSALYLCASSLAGQGLSQLNTEAFFGQGTRLTVV.

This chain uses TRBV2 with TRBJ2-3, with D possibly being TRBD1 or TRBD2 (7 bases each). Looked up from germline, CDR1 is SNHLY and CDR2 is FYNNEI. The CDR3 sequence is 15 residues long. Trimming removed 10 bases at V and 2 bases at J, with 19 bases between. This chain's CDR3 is CATQRGDRATDTQYF. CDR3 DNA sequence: TGTGCCACCCAGCGGGGAGACAGGGCCACAGATACGCAGTATTTT.